This record covers a single T cell receptor (beta chain). No antigen is known for it. Primers for the PCR totalled 60 Vbeta and 13 Jbeta. Study processing details: There were around 80 million unique TCR beta chains by a later count, and around 10 million of them were shared. Using immunoSEQ multiplex PCR, the repertoire was profiled, and TCRdb retains in-frame clones only, with some absent. The DNA gave D and trimming, while V, J and clone size come from that table. The sample has 40,000 or so clones, over 90% seen once. J gave up 3 bases and V 2 bases, and 3 bases lay outside the gene matches. The CDR3 extends over 15 amino acids. Germline CDR1 GTSNPN, CDR2 SVGIG (reference sequence). This entry comes from a study of cytomegalovirus exposure and HLA in healthy donors. As for the study in general: The study placed 80% to 85% of its roughly 410 genotyped donors in the Caucasian-associated ancestry cluster. Study observations and caveats: With further analysis later on, most CMV-associated TCR beta chains appeared HLA-restricted. According to an earlier analysis, most TCR beta V segments yielded productive rearrangements about 87% or about 30% of the time.

Sequenced input: PBMCs. The TCR was taken from a woman aged 18-29 years in good health and CMV-seronegative. V is TRBV30 and J is TRBJ2-5, with 13 positions matching TRBD2. CDR3 region: CAWSIGLAGEETQYF. CDR3 nucleotides: TGTGCCTGGAGTATAGGACTAGCGGGAGAAGAGACCCAGTACTTC.